Each of the 18 T cell receptor beta chains below was sequenced from the same sample in a study of blood T cells in healthy people across ages. Combining a sample-barcoded 5' primer with a J-beta primer mix, a second PCR ran for roughly 6 to 12 cycles. TCRdb reanalysed the 5' RACE reads using MiXCR and keeps one entry per CDR3 protein. The data hold 1.5 million to 2 million distinct CDR3 sequences, with roughly 52% observed a single time. The sequencing sample was made of blood. These TCRs come from a woman in her thirties or forties in good health.

The CDR3 nucleotides read TGCAGTGCCTCCTCTAGCGGGGGTAAAGAGACCCAGTACTTC. It encodes CSASSSGGKETQYF. The chain links TRBV20-1 to TRBJ2-5; 10 positions agree with TRBD2. This CDR3 is built from 14 residues. Germline assignment: CDR1 DFQATT and CDR2 SNEGSKA (reference sequence). V dropped 6 bases and J dropped 3; count of bases not matched to a gene: 7.

In this sample, this clonotype turned up a few times. The rearrangement uses TRBV7-2 and TRBJ2-5; D tentatively fits TRBD1 or TRBD2 (6 bases each). V shed 10 bases and J shed 5 bases, with 17 bases lying between them. Germline V lookup: CDR1 SGHTA, CDR2 FQGNSA. CDR3 length: 13 residues. The CDR3 DNA reads TGTGCCACTGCAACCCCGGGGGCGGAGACCCAGTACTTC. Translating it yields CATATPGAETQYF.

This clonotype occurred a few times. This CDR3 reads CASSRQGGSPLHF. The CDR3 nucleotides are TGTGCCAGCAGTAGACAGGGGGGATCACCCCTCCACTTT. V and J are TRBV7-2 and TRBJ1-6; 9 bases are a match to TRBD1. The CDR3 is made up of 13 amino acids. CDR1 and CDR2 from the germline V gene are SGHTA and FQGNSA. V shed 6 bases and J 10 bases; nucleotides not matched to a gene: 4.

This clonotype was recorded a few times. This chain joins TRBV4-1 and TRBJ2-3; 8 bases match TRBD1. The CDR3 length is 18 residues. The germline gives CDR1 MGHRA, CDR2 YSYEKL. V lost 1 base to trimming and J lost 0 bases; unmatched junction nucleotides: 9. Here the CDR3 reads CASSQVPDRADSTDTQYF. CDR3 bases: TGCGCCAGCAGCCAAGTCCCGGACAGGGCGGATAGCACAGATACGCAGTATTTT.

This clonotype was picked up a small number of times. The V and J genes are TRBV20-1 and TRBJ2-7; D gene uncertain. CDR1 and CDR2 (germline): DFQATT, SNEGSKA (reference sequence). The V end lost 6 bases, the J end lost 0 bases, and 18 bases lay between the germline ends. This CDR3 region has 15 residues. CDR3 region: CSAPDFRMSSYEQYF. The CDR3 DNA reads as TGCAGTGCCCCCGACTTCCGTATGAGCTCCTACGAGCAGTACTTC.

V is TRBV7-2 and J is TRBJ2-5, with D uncertain. TRBJ2-1 explains the end of the DNA better; the J call may be wrong. The CDR3 has 16 residues. Germline CDR1 reads SGHTA; CDR2 reads FQGNSA. DNA for the CDR3: TGTGCCAGCAGCTTAAGGCGTCAGTTGGTAGGAGAGACCCAGTTCTTC. Translated: CASSLRRQLVGETQFF.

The chain uses TRBV6-2 or TRBV6-3 and TRBJ2-7, with TRBD1 matching 8 bases. The CDR3 sequence is 14 residues long. Germline V gene data show CDR1 as MNHEY and CDR2 as SVGEGT. V lost 7 bases and J lost 0; bases outside the gene matches: 5. CDR3 coding DNA: TGTGCCAGCATCAACAGGGGGTCCTCCTACGAGCAGTACTTC. It yields the protein CASINRGSSYEQYF.

This sequence joins TRBV7-2 and TRBJ2-1, with 13 bases lining up with TRBD2. The CDR3 runs 18 residues. Germline V lookup: CDR1 SGHTA, CDR2 FQGNSA. The V segment lost 3 bases and the J segment 5 bases; nucleotides outside the gene matches: 10. The CDR3, as DNA: TGTGCCAGCAGCTTGGTACTAGCGGGGGGGCGTGCCGACAATGAGCAGTTCTTC. It is translated as CASSLVLAGGRADNEQFF. Combining the CDR3 with reference TRBV7-2 and TRBJ2-1 gives the whole variable domain GAGVSQSPSNKVTEKGKDVELRCDPISGHTALYWYRQSLGQGLEFLIYFQGNSAPDKSGLPSDRFSAERTGGSVSTLTIQRTQQEDSAVYLCASSLVLAGGRADNEQFFGPGTRLTVL.

This chain joins TRBV4-3 and TRBJ2-1; 10 nucleotides align to TRBD1. CDR1 and CDR2 from the germline V gene are LGHNA and YSLEER. V trimming: 6 bases; J trimming: 0 bases; junction bases outside the gene matches: 5. The CDR3 runs 16 residues. The CDR3 DNA reads TGCGCCAGCAGAGAGGGGACAGGGGCCTCCTACAATGAGCAGTTCTTC. Its translation is CASREGTGASYNEQFF.

In this sample, this clonotype turned up a few times. The chain carries TRBV12-3 or TRBV12-4 and TRBJ1-5; D unresolved. The CDR3 extends over 14 amino acids. Trimming shortened V by 5 bases and J by 4 bases, and 12 bases separated the two germline ends. CDR3 sequence (DNA): TGTGCCAGCAGTATCAGGTTACGGAATCAGCCCCAGCATTTT. Encoded protein: CASSIRLRNQPQHF.

In its sample, this clonotype was seen a few times. The rearrangement links TRBV29-1 to TRBJ2-3, with D possibly matching TRBD2 (6 bases). V gave up 8 bases and J gave up 0 bases, with 12 bases separating them. The CDR3 has 13 amino acids. The germline V gene has CDR1 SQVTM and CDR2 ANQGSEA. The CDR3 sequence: CSTQGGSTDTQYF. The CDR3, as DNA: TGCAGCACCCAGGGAGGAAGCACAGATACGCAGTATTTT.

This clonotype showed up many times. A much more abundant neighbour one base away suggests this may be a read error. The rearrangement joins TRBV29-1 to TRBJ2-7, with a possible D match to TRBD2 (6 bases). Trimming removed 4 bases from V and 3 bases from J, with 13 bases in between. Germline CDR1 is SQVTM and CDR2 is ANQGSEA. CDR3 length: 13 amino acids. The DNA for the CDR3 is TGCAGCGTTGCAGGCGCGGGGCACTACGAGCAGTACTTC. Translating it yields CSVAGAGHYEQYF.

In the case of this clonotype: At one of its ends the junction is not consistent with the germline gene, which may arise from a read error. The CDR3 spells CASREAGTQPQHF. The CDR3 coding sequence is TGTGCCAGCAGGGAAGCCGGGACACAGCCCCAGCATTTT. The chain recombines TRBV6-1 with TRBJ1-5; D possibly corresponds to TRBD1 (6 bases). The CDR3 runs 13 residues. Germline V gene lookup returns CDR1 MNHNS and CDR2 SASEGT.

The chain joins TRBV2 to TRBJ2-1; TRBD2 might be the D (6 bases). The CDR3 totals 15 residues. CDR1 and CDR2 (germline): SNHLY, FYNNEI. V shed 3 bases and J shed 2 bases, with 11 bases lying between them. CDR3 protein: CASSEEGITYNEQFF. For the CDR3, the DNA is TGTGCCAGCAGTGAGGAGGGGATAACCTACAATGAGCAGTTCTTC.

Concerning this clonotype itself: A much larger clone sits a single nucleotide away, making a read error possible. V usage is TRBV4-3 and J usage is TRBJ2-5; D gene ambiguous. Per the germline V gene, CDR1 is LGHNA and CDR2 is YSLEER. The CDR3 consists of 15 residues. V lost 0 bases and J 5 bases, leaving 13 bases between the germline ends. Here the CDR3 reads CASSQDVGKAETQYF. The DNA for the CDR3 is TGCGCCAGCAGCCAAGATGTCGGCAAGGCGGAGACCCAGTACTTC.

There are a few counts of this clonotype. The J gene is TRBJ2-7, the V gene TRBV20-1; perhaps TRBD2 as D (5 bases). The V end was cut by 0 bases, the J end by 5 bases, with 17 bases between. The germline V gene encodes CDR1 DFQATT and CDR2 SNEGSKA (reference sequence). This CDR3 comprises 15 residues. CDR3 bases: TGCAGTGCTAGAGATCAAGGGAGTCAACGGGACGAGCAGTACTTC. This codes for CSARDQGSQRDEQYF.

The J gene is TRBJ1-2, the V gene TRBV7-2; no definite D call. Germline CDR1 is SGHTA and CDR2 is FQGNSA. V lost 5 bases and J 7 bases, leaving 14 bases between the germline ends. The CDR3 is 13 residues long. The CDR3 loop reads CASSLQGHGGYTF. CDR3 sequence (DNA): TGTGCCAGCAGCCTCCAAGGGCATGGTGGCTACACCTTC.

This clonotype turned up a few times. The rearrangement uses TRBV5-1 and TRBJ2-4; the match to TRBD2 covers 15 bases. The end of the DNA aligns better with TRBJ2-7, so the J call may be wrong. The CDR3 covers 17 residues. Germline CDR1 reads SGHRS; CDR2 reads YFSETQ. CDR3 bases: TGCGCCAGCAGCTTGCAGGGACTAGCGGGGGGTACCTACGAGCAGTACTTC. It encodes CASSLQGLAGGTYEQYF.